This T cell receptor beta chain is drawn from a study of shared clonotypes between healthy human individuals. TCRdb keeps only in-frame clones here, not all; method: immunoSEQ multiplex PCR. Among 2,500,000 or so clones, about 92% were seen once, and the ten largest hold roughly 0.15%. The CDR3 has 15 residues. V lost 1 base to trimming and J lost 6 bases; unmatched junction nucleotides: 3. The germline V gene encodes CDR1 KGHSH and CDR2 LQKENI. This chain joins TRBV18 and TRBJ1-2; TRBD1 matches 12 bases. Specimen: naive CD4+ T cells sorted from blood. Regarding subset: CD45RA+ positively selected. This TCR was recovered from a man aged 18-30 years in good health. The CDR3 here is CASSPLGQGANGYTF. The DNA for the CDR3 is TGTGCCAGCTCACCACTGGGACAGGGGGCGAATGGCTACACCTTC.